This T cell receptor beta chain comes out of a study of cytomegalovirus exposure and HLA in healthy donors. The study ran its PCR with 60 Vbeta and 13 Jbeta primers. Per the original data handling: Around 80 million unique TCR beta chains, about 11 million of them shared, were counted by a later analysis. The repertoire was sequenced with immunoSEQ multiplex PCR; TCRdb's copy has only in-frame clones and lacks some. That table supplies the V and J calls and clone size; D and trimming were determined from the DNA. Among approximately 160,000 clones listed, 80% were seen once. Study-level findings and limits: The authors confirmed in vitro that a few CMV-associated chains were specific for CMV antigens. In presence/absence analyses, roughly uniform sequencing depth across donors was assumed. An analysis done earlier found most TCR beta V segments productive about 87% or about 30% of the time.

Notes on this clone: Its matching antigen is unknown.

Trimming left V 6 bases short and J 1 base short, with 12 bases between. CDR3 length: 14 amino acids. The germline V gene encodes CDR1 SGHRS and CDR2 YFSETQ. The source is a man aged 30 to 39 in good health and CMV-seropositive. The V gene is TRBV5-1, the J gene TRBJ2-3, with D possibly TRBD1 on 5 matching bases. Sequencing input: PBMCs. Written as DNA, the CDR3 is TGCGCCAGCATCTGTATAGGGGGCACAGATACGCAGTATTTT. Protein product: CASICIGGTDTQYF.